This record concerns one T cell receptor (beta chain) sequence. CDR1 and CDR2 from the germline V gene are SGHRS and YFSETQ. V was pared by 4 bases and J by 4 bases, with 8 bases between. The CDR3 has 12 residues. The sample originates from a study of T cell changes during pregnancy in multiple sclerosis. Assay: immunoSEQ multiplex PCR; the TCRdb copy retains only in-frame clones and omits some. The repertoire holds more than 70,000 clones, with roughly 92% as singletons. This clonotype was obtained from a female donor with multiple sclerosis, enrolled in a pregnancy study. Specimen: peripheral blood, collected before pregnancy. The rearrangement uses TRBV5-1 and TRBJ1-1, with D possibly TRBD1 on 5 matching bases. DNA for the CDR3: TGCGCCAGCAGCAGGGGAGGCACTGAAGCTTTCTTT. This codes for CASSRGGTEAFF.